Listed below are T cell receptor beta chains from one sample, sequenced in a study of T cell responses to AZD1222 COVID-19 vaccine. Profiling relied on immunoSEQ multiplex PCR, and the TCRdb table lists in-frame clones only, not all of them. The profile shows roughly 140,000 clones, about 91% of them singletons. Sample: peripheral blood, taken on day 0 of MenACWY control vaccination. The receptors here all came from an adult in good health. CDR3s include the opening cysteine and the closing phenylalanine or tryptophan. The D gene is left open where the match is weak. A clone size is listed for some rows: how often the clone was seen (once, few, many), or a class if it is expanded.

- | TRBJ1-1 | - | TRBV30 | CAWSGGGNTEAFF | TGTGCCTGGAGCGGGGGGGGGAACACTGAAGCTTTCTTT
- | TRBJ2-7 | TRBD1 | TRBV9 | CASSVESGQGAEQYF | TGTGCCAGCAGCGTAGAATCGGGACAGGGGGCTGAGCAGTACTTC
- | TRBJ2-2 | - | TRBV3-1/TRBV3-2 | CASSHRVPGELFF | TGTGCCAGCAGCCACAGGGTCCCCGGGGAGCTGTTTTTT
few | TRBJ2-7 | TRBD1 | TRBV5-1 | CASSLRRDSSYEQYF | TGCGCCAGCAGCTTGCGACGGGACAGTAGCTACGAGCAGTACTTC
- | TRBJ2-3 | - | TRBV6-2/TRBV6-3 | CASSYSPGDTQYF | TGTGCCAGCAGTTACTCGCCAGGGGATACGCAGTATTTT
- | TRBJ1-5 | - | TRBV28 | CASSFSNQPQHF | TGTGCCAGCAGTTTTAGCAATCAGCCCCAGCATTTT
- | TRBJ1-5 | - | TRBV6-1 | CASSETRANQPQHF | TGTGCCAGCAGTGAAACTAGGGCCAATCAGCCCCAGCATTTT
- | TRBJ2-7 | - | TRBV18 | CASSRDGYEQYF | TGTGCCAGCTCACGGGACGGCTACGAGCAGTACTTC
- | TRBJ1-4 | - | TRBV5-1 | CASSLGPGNEKLFF | TGCGCCAGCAGCTTGGGCCCGGGGAATGAAAAACTGTTTTTT
- | TRBJ2-5 | TRBD2 | TRBV5-8 | CASSFGGVSRETQYF | TGTGCCAGCAGCTTCGGGGGGGTCTCTAGGGAGACCCAGTACTTC
- | TRBJ2-1 | TRBD2 | TRBV24-1 | CATSDPTWTSGGRNEQFF | TGTGCCACCAGTGACCCGACATGGACTAGCGGGGGGCGCAATGAGCAGTTCTTC
- | TRBJ2-5 | - | TRBV19 | CASSPGGRGGETQYF | TGTGCCAGTAGCCCCGGTGGTAGGGGTGGAGAGACCCAGTACTTC
- | TRBJ1-2 | TRBD1 | TRBV6-1 | CASSEVVSRDRGLTF | TGTGCCAGCAGTGAAGTAGTATCAAGGGACAGGGGTCTCACCTTC
- | TRBJ1-6 | - | TRBV3-1/TRBV3-2 | CASSQGARGSPLHF | TGTGCCAGCAGCCAAGGGGCCAGGGGTTCACCCCTCCACTTT